One and the same sample provided the 19 T cell receptor beta chains below, sequenced in a study of PD-L1 blockade in urothelial cancer. Clones were sequenced by immunoSEQ multiplex PCR, and TCRdb holds only the in-frame ones, with some missing. Found here are about 88,000 clones, more than 90% of them singletons; the top ten hold roughly 10%. The sample consisted of PBMCs, taken around atezolizumab (anti-PD-L1) treatment. These receptors were collected from a man between 60 and 75 years old with urothelial cancer.

The gene calls are TRBV7-6 and TRBJ2-1; D uncertain. V was cut by 5 bases and J by 8 bases, with 13 bases left in between. Germline CDR1 reads SGHVS; CDR2 reads FNYEAQ. The CDR3 has 13 amino acids. The chain's CDR3 is CASSGTRRDEQFF. CDR3 in DNA: TGTGCCAGCAGCGGAACCCGGAGAGATGAGCAGTTCTTC.

This chain uses TRBV5-1 with TRBJ2-1, with 14 bases aligning to TRBD2. Per the germline V gene, CDR1 is SGHRS and CDR2 is YFSETQ. The V gene end was trimmed by 4 bases and the J gene end by 4 bases; junction bases not matched to a gene: 13. The length of the CDR3 is 19 residues. CDR3 amino acids: CASSPGGTSGGRQYNEQFF. The CDR3 DNA follows: TGCGCCAGCAGCCCAGGGGGGACTAGCGGGGGCCGGCAATACAATGAGCAGTTCTTC.

The rearrangement links TRBV6-1 to TRBJ1-6, with no clear D. Germline-derived CDR1 and CDR2 are MNHNS and SASEGT. V lost 2 bases and J lost 5, with 10 bases in between. The CDR3 extends over 15 amino acids. This CDR3 reads CASSELRANNSPLHF. The CDR3 coding sequence is TGTGCCAGCAGTGAACTGAGGGCAAATAATTCACCCCTCCACTTT.

The chain uses TRBV5-6 and TRBJ2-5, with TRBD1 as a possible D gene (6 bases). The CDR3 loop spans 17 amino acids. Trimming cost V 4 bases and J 5 bases, with 24 bases left between them. CDR1 is SGHDT, CDR2 YYEEEE, per germline. The CDR3 spells CASSTHRGNLQGETQYF. CDR3 coding DNA: TGTGCCAGCAGCACCCATAGGGGGAATCTTCAAGGGGAGACCCAGTACTTC.

The chain uses TRBV9 and TRBJ2-5; possibly TRBD1 for D (6 bases). This CDR3 region has 15 residues. The germline V gene has CDR1 SGDLS and CDR2 YYNGEE. The V and J ends lost 4 bases and 1 base respectively, with 14 bases between them. CDR3 sequence: CASSQHTGSQETQYF. CDR3 DNA: TGTGCCAGCAGCCAACACACAGGGAGCCAAGAGACCCAGTACTTC.

In its sample, this clone was seen a few times. The J gene is TRBJ1-1, the V gene TRBV7-6, with unresolved D. The CDR3 contains 17 residues. V lost 8 bases and J lost 5, with 27 bases in between. The germline V gene has CDR1 SGHVS and CDR2 FNYEAQ. DNA of the CDR3: TGTGCCAGCTCACCCCTCGGTAGCCCCCGCATCGATACTGAAGCTTTCTTT. As protein: CASSPLGSPRIDTEAFF. Full variable domain (rest looked up from reference TRBV7-6 and TRBJ1-1): GAGVSQSPRYKVTKRGQDVALRCDPISGHVSLYWYRQALGQGPEFLTYFNYEAQQDKSGLPNDRFSAERPEGSISTLTIQRTEQRDSAMYRCASSPLGSPRIDTEAFFGQGTRLTVV.

The chain uses TRBV7-2 and TRBJ2-7; D gene uncertain. Germline V gene sequence: CDR1 SGHTA, CDR2 FQGNSA. The CDR3 loop spans 15 amino acids. V lost 1 base to trimming and J lost 5 bases, with 15 bases between them. The DNA of the CDR3 is TGTGCCAGCAGCTTAGGGGTGGGCCGGTTAAACGAGCAGTACTTC. Its translation: CASSLGVGRLNEQYF.

V usage is TRBV18 and J usage is TRBJ2-2, with TRBD2 matching over 8 bases. CDR1 is KGHSH, CDR2 LQKENI, per germline. The CDR3 is made up of 18 amino acids. Losses at the gene ends were 0 bases for V and 2 bases for J; bases not matched to a gene: 8. The CDR3 DNA reads as TGTGCCAGCTCACCACCTCAAGGAGCGGGGGCCAACACCGGGGAGCTGTTTTTT. Protein: CASSPPQGAGANTGELFF.

The J gene is TRBJ2-7, the V gene TRBV5-1; 11 positions agree with TRBD2. CDR3 length: 15 residues. The germline V gene has CDR1 SGHRS and CDR2 YFSETQ. V lost 3 bases and J lost 0; bases outside the gene matches: 2. CDR3 nucleotide sequence: TGCGCCAGCAGCTCCACTAGCGGGAGCTCCTACGAGCAGTACTTC. This gives the protein CASSSTSGSSYEQYF. The full variable domain, its missing parts supplied by reference TRBV5-1 and TRBJ2-7, is KAGVTQTPRYLIKTRGQQVTLSCSPISGHRSVSWYQQTPGQGLQFLFEYFSETQRNKGNFPGRFSGRQFSNSRSEMNVSTLELGDSALYLCASSSTSGSSYEQYFGPGTRLTVT.

The chain is built from TRBV6-1 and TRBJ2-5, with D maybe TRBD2 (7 bases). Germline V gene lookup returns CDR1 MNHNS and CDR2 SASEGT. Trimming took off 3 bases at V and 5 bases at J, with 10 bases between the two ends. The CDR3 spans 13 residues. CDR3 bases: TGTGCCAGCAGTGAGGGGGGGCCGGAGACCCAGTACTTC. Translated: CASSEGGPETQYF.

The chain has TRBV7-2 and TRBJ1-4, with TRBD1 identical over 8 bases. The CDR3 sequence is 15 residues long. Germline loops: CDR1 SGHTA, CDR2 FQGNSA. With V trimmed by 1 base and J by 7 bases, 5 bases remained unmatched. The CDR3, as DNA: TGTGCCAGCAGCTTAGGGTCAGGGGGCGGTGAAAAACTGTTTTTT. The encoded protein is CASSLGSGGGEKLFF.

This rearrangement joins TRBV19 to TRBJ1-2; D remains ambiguous. The CDR3 runs to 13 residues. The germline CDR1 and CDR2 sequences are LNHDA and SQIVND (reference sequence). Trimming left V 5 bases short and J 1 base short, with 8 bases between. Written as DNA, the CDR3 is TGTGCCAGTAGTTCGACAATTAACTATGGCTACACCTTC. Amino acids: CASSSTINYGYTF.

The J gene is TRBJ2-1, the V gene TRBV5-4, with D possibly matching TRBD1 (6 bases). V was clipped by 4 bases and J by 0 bases, with 11 bases between them. CDR1 and CDR2 from the germline V gene are SGHNT and YYREEE (reference sequence). This CDR3 is 15 amino acids long. This CDR3 reads CASSVDSSSYNEQFF. Here the CDR3 DNA reads TGTGCCAGCAGCGTGGACAGCAGCTCCTACAATGAGCAGTTCTTC.

The genes are TRBV2 and TRBJ2-2; 10 bases agree with TRBD2. V trimming: 3 bases; J trimming: 7 bases; junction bases outside the gene matches: 5. Germline values: CDR1 SNHLY, CDR2 FYNNEI. This CDR3 has 15 residues. The CDR3 sequence is CASSDLAGVVGELFF. As DNA, the CDR3 is TGTGCCAGCAGTGACCTAGCGGGAGTGGTCGGGGAGCTGTTTTTT.

The chain links TRBV9 to TRBJ2-1, with 8 bases lining up with TRBD2. The CDR3 is 16 residues long. CDR1 SGDLS and CDR2 YYNGEE come from the germline V gene. Trimming removed 4 bases from V and 6 bases from J; junction bases left unmatched: 12. CDR3 in amino acids: CASSLTGLALFNEQFF. The CDR3 nucleotides read TGTGCCAGCAGCCTTACCGGACTAGCCCTTTTCAATGAGCAGTTCTTC.

The chain carries TRBV5-4 and TRBJ2-1; 9 nucleotides line up with TRBD2. V lost 4 bases and J lost 5; bases outside the gene matches: 10. Germline lookup yields CDR1 SGHNT and CDR2 YYREEE (reference sequence). The CDR3 extends over 16 amino acids. DNA for the CDR3: TGTGCCAGCAGCCCTTCGGGGACTAGCAGGCACAATGAGCAGTTCTTC. This codes for CASSPSGTSRHNEQFF.

This rearrangement joins TRBV6-5 to TRBJ1-3, with 7 bases that match TRBD1. The CDR3 has 13 residues. J gave up 2 bases and V 7 bases, and 2 bases lay outside the gene matches. CDR1 is MNHEY, CDR2 SVGAGI, per germline. The CDR3 region has the DNA TGTGCCAGCATCGACAGGGCTGGAAACACCATATATTTT. Protein: CASIDRAGNTIYF.

The rearrangement uses TRBV5-6 and TRBJ2-3; D is ambiguous. Germline V gives CDR1 SGHDT, CDR2 YYEEEE. The ends were cut back, 4 bases at V and 1 base at J, with 13 bases in the middle. The CDR3 contains 15 residues. CDR3 bases: TGTGCCAGCAGCGCCCGGGTCTTGGGCACAGATACGCAGTATTTT. It codes for CASSARVLGTDTQYF. The whole variable domain, filled in from reference TRBV5-6 and TRBJ2-3, reads DAGVTQSPTHLIKTRGQQVTLRCSPKSGHDTVSWYQQALGQGPQFIFQYYEEEERQRGNFPDRFSGHQFPNYSSELNVNALLLGDSALYLCASSARVLGTDTQYFGPGTRLTVL.

The chain joins TRBV5-5 to TRBJ1-4, with 11 bases identical to TRBD1. Germline values: CDR1 SGHKS, CDR2 YYEKEE (reference sequence). With 1 base clipped from V and 10 bases from J, the junction kept 6 bases outside the gene matches. The CDR3 runs to 15 residues. CDR3 region: CASSLPGQGARKLFF. The DNA for the CDR3 is TGTGCCAGCAGCTTGCCCGGACAGGGGGCTCGAAAACTGTTTTTT.